The 23 T cell receptor beta chains below all came from one sample that was sequenced in a study of T cells in Graves' hyperthyroidism and ophthalmopathy. Amplification of TCR beta CDR3 regions was performed using RNA transcripts as template. During a first-round RT-PCR of the TCR CDR3, the HTBI primer set was used. MiXCR was run by TCRdb on the multiplex PCR reads, yielding one entry per CDR3 protein. The sample lists approximately 250,000 distinct CDR3 sequences; over 20% were seen once. The source material was blood. The origin of the receptors is a woman in her 40s with Graves' ophthalmopathy.

The chain is built from TRBV4-3 and TRBJ1-1; D not certain. CDR3 length equals 13 residues. Germline CDR1 LGHNA, CDR2 YSLEER. Trimming shortened V by 2 bases and J by 8 bases, and 12 bases separated the two germline ends. CDR3 in amino acids: CASSQYLEGEAFF. The CDR3 DNA reads as TGCGCCAGCAGCCAATATTTGGAAGGGGAAGCTTTCTTT.

In this sample, this clonotype turned up many times. The V gene is TRBV6-5, the J gene TRBJ2-7; possibly TRBD1 for D (6 bases). The CDR3 is 14 residues long. The V gene lost 2 bases and the J gene lost 0 bases, with 8 bases spanning the gap. Germline values: CDR1 MNHEY, CDR2 SVGAGI. CDR3 region: CASSYGGVSYEQYF. The CDR3 DNA is TGTGCCAGCAGTTACGGGGGCGTCTCCTACGAGCAGTACTTC.

This chain connects TRBV5-1 to TRBJ2-2; D is ambiguous. Trimming pared 4 bases from V and 5 bases from J, leaving 12 bases between. Germline V gene lookup returns CDR1 SGHRS and CDR2 YFSETQ. The CDR3 has 14 residues. CDR3: CASSQTATTGELFF. CDR3 in DNA: TGCGCCAGCAGCCAGACTGCGACTACCGGGGAGCTGTTTTTT.

This clonotype has at least ten counts. V is TRBV11-2 and J is TRBJ2-7; 10 bases are a match to TRBD2. V lost 2 bases, J lost 6 bases, and 7 bases stayed unmatched. This CDR3 is built from 15 residues. CDR1 and CDR2 from the germline V gene are SGHAT and FQNNGV. This CDR3 reads CASSLWASGRAEQYF. The CDR3 coding sequence is TGTGCCAGCAGCTTATGGGCTAGCGGGAGAGCCGAGCAGTACTTC.

The chain carries TRBV30 and TRBJ2-2; D is uncertain. Germline CDR1 and CDR2: GTSNPN and SVGIG (reference sequence). This CDR3 is 16 amino acids long. V gave up 0 bases and J gave up 6 bases, with 17 bases separating them. DNA for the CDR3: TGTGCCTGGAGTGTACTTCTGGAGATTGGGTCCGGGGAGCTGTTTTTT. Translated: CAWSVLLEIGSGELFF.

This clonotype has a count of ten or more. The chain couples TRBV10-3 to TRBJ1-2, with 7 bases matching TRBD1. The V gene's germline CDR1 is ENHRY and CDR2 SYGVKD. Trimming at V came to 11 bases and at J to 6 bases, leaving 15 bases not matched to a gene. This CDR3 is built from 14 residues. CDR3 sequence reads: CAVREGGAADGYTF. In DNA form, the CDR3 reads TGTGCCGTTCGCGAAGGGGGCGCAGCGGATGGCTACACCTTC.

This clonotype was recorded many times. J is TRBJ1-1 and V is TRBV19, with 7 bases matching TRBD1. V was pared by 5 bases and J by 0 bases, with 9 bases of the junction left unmatched. Per germline, CDR1 LNHDA and CDR2 SQIVND (reference sequence). The CDR3 sequence is 16 residues long. The CDR3 is CASSDGQAVMNTEAFF. The CDR3, as DNA: TGTGCCAGTAGTGATGGACAGGCCGTGATGAACACTGAAGCTTTCTTT.

In its sample, this clonotype was seen many times. This chain uses TRBV28 with TRBJ1-2, with 7 bases matching TRBD1. Trimming took 3 bases from V and 4 from J; bases not matched to a gene: 8. The germline V gene has CDR1 MDHEN and CDR2 SYDVKM. There are 15 residues in the CDR3. The CDR3 DNA is TGTGCCAGCAGTTTGCCAAACAGGGGACCCTATGGCTACACCTTC. It specifies CASSLPNRGPYGYTF.

This sequence joins TRBV30 and TRBJ1-1; a possible D gene is TRBD1 (6 bases). V was trimmed by 4 bases and J by 0 bases, leaving 9 bases between them. The length of the CDR3 is 13 residues. CDR1 and CDR2 from the germline V gene are GTSNPN and SVGIG (reference sequence). The CDR3 DNA is TGTGCCTGGATCGGACAGTTGAACACTGAAGCTTTCTTT. As protein: CAWIGQLNTEAFF.

This clonotype was seen repeatedly, ten times or more. This sequence joins TRBV12-3 or TRBV12-4 and TRBJ2-2, with D perhaps assigned TRBD1 or TRBD2 (5 bases each). V gave up 1 base and J gave up 5 bases, with 11 bases separating them. The length of the CDR3 is 15 residues. In DNA form, the CDR3 reads TGTGCCAGCAGTTTAGTGGGGGTGGGAACCGGGGAGCTGTTTTTT. Encoded protein: CASSLVGVGTGELFF.

The chain couples TRBV7-2 to TRBJ2-2, with D unresolved. Germline V lookup: CDR1 SGHTA, CDR2 FQGNSA. Trimming cost V 2 bases and J 4 bases, with 17 bases left between them. This CDR3 contains 17 residues. CDR3 sequence reads: CASSLSIGQLSTGELFF. The CDR3 region has the DNA TGTGCCAGCAGCTTATCGATTGGTCAGCTCTCCACCGGGGAGCTGTTTTTT.

This clonotype was observed many times. The chain carries TRBV28 and TRBJ2-3, with 8 bases identical to TRBD2. Losses at the gene ends were 8 bases for V and 4 bases for J; bases not matched to a gene: 17. The CDR3 covers 17 residues. CDR1 is MDHEN and CDR2 is SYDVKM in the germline V gene. The CDR3 nucleotides are TGTGCCAGCCTTAGGGGAACTAGCGGTTCAAGGGCAGATACGCAGTATTTT. Amino acids: CASLRGTSGSRADTQYF.

Details on this clonotype: Being one base from a much bigger clone, this may be a read error. The gene calls are TRBV7-3 and TRBJ2-7, with 7 bases identical to TRBD1. The CDR3 is made up of 14 amino acids. Germline V CDR1 and CDR2: SGHTA, FQGTGA. V shed 4 bases, J shed 3 bases, and the junction held 6 bases outside the gene matches. CDR3 in amino acids: CASSSTGSIYEQYF. The DNA of the CDR3 is TGTGCCAGCAGCTCGACAGGGTCGATCTACGAGCAGTACTTC.

This clonotype was counted many times. The chain uses TRBV28 and TRBJ2-7; no clear D gene. Germline V gene lookup returns CDR1 MDHEN and CDR2 SYDVKM. This CDR3 contains 12 residues. The V and J ends lost 7 bases and 2 bases respectively, with 9 bases between them. CDR3 bases: TGTGCCAGCACCAGAACAGCCTACGAGCAGTACTTC. Translated: CASTRTAYEQYF.

The chain uses TRBV5-1 and TRBJ2-7; 9 bases agree with TRBD1. This CDR3 has 13 residues. The ends lost 5 bases at V and 5 bases at J; junction bases unmatched: 5. Germline lookup yields CDR1 SGHRS and CDR2 YFSETQ. CDR3 bases: TGCGCCAGCAGGACAGGGGGTCAAGACGAGCAGTACTTC. It translates to CASRTGGQDEQYF.

This clonotype was recorded many times. The chain couples TRBV27 to TRBJ2-7, with TRBD1 identical over 7 bases. CDR3 length: 14 residues. V was clipped by 5 bases and J by 0 bases; unmatched bases: 4. Germline CDR1 MNHEY, CDR2 SMNVEV (reference sequence). In nucleotides, the CDR3 is TGTGCCAGCAGTGTAGGGGGCAACTCCTACGAGCAGTACTTC. This translates into CASSVGGNSYEQYF.

V and J are TRBV28 and TRBJ2-4, with a weak D call TRBD1 (6 bases). Looked up from germline, CDR1 is MDHEN and CDR2 is SYDVKM. This CDR3 spans 14 amino acids. The ends were cut back, 5 bases at V and 0 bases at J, with 8 bases in the middle. The CDR3 coding sequence is TGTGCCAGCAGTGCACAGGGAGCCAAAAACATTCAGTACTTC. Translation: CASSAQGAKNIQYF.

This clonotype was seen repeatedly, ten times or more. The CDR3 here is CAGLGGGSSNYGYTF. In nucleotides, the CDR3 is TGTGCCGGACTAGGGGGGGGCTCTTCTAACTATGGCTACACCTTC. The rearrangement joins TRBV10-3 to TRBJ1-2; D is possibly TRBD1 (6 bases). Germline V gene sequence: CDR1 ENHRY, CDR2 SYGVKD. The CDR3 runs 15 residues. V was shortened by 11 bases and J by 0 bases, with 19 bases between the two germline ends.

The chain uses TRBV6-5 and TRBJ1-3; D ambiguous. Germline V CDR1 and CDR2: MNHEY, SVGAGI. The CDR3 length is 15 residues. The germline V and J ends were trimmed by 5 bases and 0 bases, with 11 bases remaining between them. The CDR3, as DNA: TGTGCCAGCAGTACTACACCCAGCTCTGGAAACACCATATATTTT. Translated: CASSTTPSSGNTIYF.

This clonotype came up many times. The chain combines TRBV24-1 with TRBJ2-4; D is perhaps TRBD2 (5 bases). Germline CDR1 KGHDR, CDR2 SFDVKD. This CDR3 has 14 amino acids. Trimming left V 4 bases short and J 8 bases short, with 14 bases between. The DNA of the CDR3 is TGTGCCACCAGTGACCCGAGGACCGGGGACATTCAGTACTTC. Amino acid sequence: CATSDPRTGDIQYF.

Details on this clonotype: At one end, the junction sequence differs from germline, possibly due to a read error. The chain recombines TRBV7-7 with TRBJ2-1; 10 bases line up with TRBD2. The length of the CDR3 is 16 residues. Germline CDR1 and CDR2: SSHAT and FNYEAQ (reference sequence). CDR3 in amino acids: CASSPGTSVSNNEQFF. In DNA, the CDR3 is TGTGCTAGCAGTCCCGGGACTAGCGTTTCTAACAATGAGCAGTTCTTC.

This clonotype was counted at least ten times. The chain couples TRBV19 to TRBJ1-1; TRBD1 might be the D (5 bases). In germline, CDR1 is LNHDA, CDR2 SQIVND (reference sequence). The V gene lost 3 bases and the J gene lost 5 bases, with 13 bases spanning the gap. This CDR3 is 14 amino acids long. The CDR3 loop is CASSMALRGTEAFF. The CDR3 region has the DNA TGTGCCAGTAGTATGGCGTTAAGGGGTACTGAAGCTTTCTTT.

The chain recombines TRBV6-2 or TRBV6-3 with TRBJ1-1, with no clear D. Deletions cut 6 bases from V and 4 bases from J, with 12 bases between. This CDR3 is built from 13 residues. The germline V gene has CDR1 MNHEY and CDR2 SVGEGT. The DNA of the CDR3 is TGTGCCAGCAGCGAGGAAGGTGGCACTGAAGCTTTCTTT. Its protein is CASSEEGGTEAFF.